The 7 T cell receptor beta chains given below trace back to one sample, sequenced in a study of blood T cell repertoires in COVID-19. TCRdb keeps only in-frame clones here, not all; method: immunoSEQ multiplex PCR. The sample consists of about 140,000 clones, almost 85% of them appearing once. Sequencing input: PBMCs or T cells enriched from blood (not recorded which). All receptors derive from a woman in her forties or fifties with acute COVID-19.

This sequence joins TRBV7-3 and TRBJ2-1; TRBD2 agrees at 7 bases. Germline values: CDR1 SGHTA, CDR2 FQGTGA. With V trimmed by 1 base and J by 4 bases, 4 bases remained unmatched. This CDR3 has 15 amino acids. The CDR3 loop reads CASSLNGGRYNEQFF. CDR3 DNA sequence: TGTGCCAGCAGCTTAAATGGCGGGAGATACAATGAGCAGTTCTTC.

The sample holds one count of this clone. This chain joins TRBV7-3 and TRBJ2-2; 8 bases are shared with TRBD1. With V trimmed by 7 bases and J by 4 bases, 8 bases remained unmatched. This CDR3 comprises 15 residues. Per germline, CDR1 SGHTA and CDR2 FQGTGA. CDR3 region: CASKAQGAATGELFF. Here the CDR3 DNA reads TGTGCCAGCAAAGCGCAGGGGGCGGCCACCGGGGAGCTGTTTTTT.

The rearrangement uses TRBV5-4 and TRBJ1-2; tentative D call: TRBD1 (5 bases). Germline assignment: CDR1 SGHNT and CDR2 YYREEE (reference sequence). CDR3 length: 15 amino acids. V dropped 3 bases and J dropped 8 bases, with 20 bases sitting between them. This chain's CDR3 is CASSWPGGGRRGYTF. For the CDR3, the DNA is TGTGCCAGCAGCTGGCCGGGTGGGGGGAGGAGAGGCTACACCTTC. The full variable domain, in which reference TRBV5-4 and TRBJ1-2 provide the parts outside the CDR3, is ETGVTQSPTHLIKTRGQQVTLRCSSQSGHNTVSWYQQALGQGPQFIFQYYREEENGRGNFPPRFSGLQFPNYSSELNVNALELDDSALYLCASSWPGGGRRGYTFGSGTRLTVV.

The chain links TRBV11-3 to TRBJ2-5; possible D gene TRBD2, 5 bases. The CDR3 is made up of 17 amino acids. From germline, CDR1 is SGHNT and CDR2 YENEEA. With 5 bases removed from V and 3 bases from J, the gap between germline ends came to 22 bases. This CDR3 reads CASSPRIAGGTKETQYF. The CDR3 DNA reads as TGTGCCAGCAGCCCTAGAATTGCAGGAGGTACTAAAGAGACCCAGTACTTC.

This chain links TRBV7-9 with TRBJ1-1, with D tentatively TRBD1 (6 bases). The V end lost 5 bases, the J end lost 8 bases, and 12 bases lay between the germline ends. The CDR3 is 12 amino acids. Germline V CDR1 and CDR2: SEHNR, FQNEAQ (reference sequence). CDR3: CASSAGGGEAFF. CDR3 DNA: TGTGCCAGCAGCGCAGGTGGGGGCGAAGCTTTCTTT.

Concerning this clone: Distinct nucleotide sequences in the sample also encode this CDR3. The gene calls are TRBV7-9 and TRBJ1-1; D uncertain. This CDR3 is built from 13 residues. Germline loops: CDR1 SEHNR, CDR2 FQNEAQ (reference sequence). The ends were cut back, 2 bases at V and 0 bases at J, with 4 bases in the middle. CDR3 loop: CASSLTVNTEAFF. The CDR3 nucleotides are TGTGCCAGCAGCTTAACTGTGAACACTGAAGCTTTCTTT.

The chain uses TRBV27 and TRBJ2-7; 7 nucleotides align to TRBD1. Germline V gene sequence: CDR1 MNHEY, CDR2 SMNVEV (reference sequence). With 10 bases clipped from V and 7 bases from J, the junction kept 10 bases outside the gene matches. The CDR3 is 12 amino acids. CDR3 DNA sequence: TGTGCCACCGGGAAGACCAGGGGGGAGCAGTACTTC. Amino acid sequence: CATGKTRGEQYF.